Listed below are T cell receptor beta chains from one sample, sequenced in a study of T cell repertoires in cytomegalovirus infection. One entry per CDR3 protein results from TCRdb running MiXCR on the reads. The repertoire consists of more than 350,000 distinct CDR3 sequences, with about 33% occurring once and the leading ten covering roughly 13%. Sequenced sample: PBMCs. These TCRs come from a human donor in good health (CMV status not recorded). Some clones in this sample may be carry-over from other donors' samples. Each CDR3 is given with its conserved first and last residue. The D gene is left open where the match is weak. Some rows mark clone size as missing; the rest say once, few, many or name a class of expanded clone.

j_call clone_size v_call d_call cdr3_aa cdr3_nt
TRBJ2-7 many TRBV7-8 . CASSLGGREQYF TGTGCCAGCAGCTTAGGAGGGCGCGAGCAGTACTTC
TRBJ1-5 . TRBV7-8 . CASSFDVGQPQHF TGTGCCAGCAGCTTTGACGTCGGCCAGCCCCAGCATTTT
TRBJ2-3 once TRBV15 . CATGSEGHSTDTQYF TGTGCCACCGGTAGTGAGGGGCATAGCACAGATACGCAGTATTTT
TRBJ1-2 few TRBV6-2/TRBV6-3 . CASSTREKITGFPNYGYTF TGTGCCAGCAGTACCCGCGAAAAGATTACAGGGTTCCCTAACTATGGCTACACCTTC
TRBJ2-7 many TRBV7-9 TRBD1 CASSTGTGSYEQYF TGTGCCAGCAGCACCGGGACAGGCTCCTACGAGCAGTACTTC
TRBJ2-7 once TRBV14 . CASSQLYGFTYEQYF TGTGCCAGCAGCCAACTTTACGGGTTTACCTACGAGCAGTACTTC
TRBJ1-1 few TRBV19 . CASRNGPRDTEAFF TGTGCCAGTAGGAACGGGCCGCGGGACACTGAAGCTTTCTTT
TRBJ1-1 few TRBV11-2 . CASSSSPGAITEAFF TGTGCCAGCAGCTCTTCTCCGGGAGCGATCACTGAAGCTTTCTTT
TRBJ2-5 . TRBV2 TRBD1 CASNQGQQETQYF TGTGCCAGCAACCAGGGACAGCAAGAGACCCAGTACTTC
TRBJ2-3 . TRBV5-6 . CASSSRESVWTDTDTQYF TGTGCCAGCAGCTCGAGGGAGAGTGTATGGACAGACACAGATACGCAGTATTTT
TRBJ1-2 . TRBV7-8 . CASSPDSAGYTF TGTGCCAGCAGCCCCGACTCGGCAGGCTACACCTTC
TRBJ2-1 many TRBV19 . CASMRHGFEEQFF TGTGCCAGTATGAGGCACGGGTTTGAGGAGCAGTTCTTC
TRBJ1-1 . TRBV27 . CASSSRQAPKAFF TGTGCCAGCAGTTCCCGACAGGCCCCCAAAGCTTTCTTT
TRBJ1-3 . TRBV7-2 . CASSLDGRSLNTIYF TGTGCCAGCAGCCTGGACGGCCGCTCTTTAAACACCATATATTTT
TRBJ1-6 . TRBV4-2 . CASSPDTLDGSPLHF TGTGCCAGCAGCCCGGACACCCTCGATGGTTCACCCCTCCACTTT
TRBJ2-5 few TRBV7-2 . CASSPRREETQYF TGTGCCAGCAGCCCCCGGAGGGAAGAGACCCAGTACTTC
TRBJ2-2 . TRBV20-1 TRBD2 CSARPLAGGNTGELFF TGCAGTGCTAGGCCCTTAGCGGGGGGGAACACCGGGGAGCTGTTTTTT
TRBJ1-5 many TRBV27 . CASRTGNQPQHF TGTGCCAGCAGGACTGGCAATCAGCCCCAGCATTTT
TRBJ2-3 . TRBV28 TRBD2 CASSLGLAGRDTQYF TGTGCCAGCAGTTTGGGGCTAGCGGGGAGAGATACGCAGTATTTT
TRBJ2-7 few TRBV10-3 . CAISEYESSYEQYF TGTGCCATCAGTGAGTACGAAAGCTCCTACGAGCAGTACTTC
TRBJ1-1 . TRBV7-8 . CASSLAGTVAFF TGTGCCAGCAGCTTAGCCGGGACTGTAGCTTTCTTT
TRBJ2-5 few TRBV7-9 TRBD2 CASSTGGAPRAQYF TGTGCCAGCAGCACCGGGGGGGCTCCTAGGGCCCAGTACTTC
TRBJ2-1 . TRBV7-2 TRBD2 CASSYRSGGAFSYNEQFF TGTGCCAGCAGCTACAGAAGCGGGGGGGCATTCTCCTACAATGAGCAGTTCTTC
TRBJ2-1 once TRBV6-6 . CASSYLKGDPLSSYNEQFF TGTGCCAGCAGTTACTTAAAAGGAGACCCGCTAAGCTCCTACAATGAGCAGTTCTTC
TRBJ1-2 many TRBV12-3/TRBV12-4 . CASSSFDRGGYTF TGTGCCAGCAGTTCGTTTGATCGGGGAGGTTACACCTTC
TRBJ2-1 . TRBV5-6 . CASSLDRAPYNEQFF TGTGCCAGCAGCTTGGACAGGGCCCCCTACAATGAGCAGTTCTTC
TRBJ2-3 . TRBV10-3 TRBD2 CAISPAGTPDTQYF TGTGCCATCAGCCCAGCGGGAACCCCTGATACGCAGTATTTT
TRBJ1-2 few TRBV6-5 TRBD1 CASRDRTGSINGYTF TGTGCCAGCAGAGACAGGACAGGGTCGATCAATGGCTACACCTTC
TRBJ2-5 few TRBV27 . CASSWTGGSPLETQYF TGTGCCAGCAGTTGGACGGGCGGGTCGCCCTTAGAGACCCAGTACTTC
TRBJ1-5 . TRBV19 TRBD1 CVSSRGQGRFQPQHF TGTGTCAGTAGCCGGGGACAGGGGCGTTTTCAGCCCCAGCATTTT
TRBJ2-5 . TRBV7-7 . CASSLVMVSLSGGTATQHF TGTGCTAGCAGCTTAGTGATGGTTTCGCTATCGGGGGGCACGGCGACCCAGCACTTC
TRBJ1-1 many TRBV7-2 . CASSLAMGTPVEVAFF TGTGCCAGCAGCTTAGCGATGGGGACCCCCGTGGAAGTGGCTTTCTTT
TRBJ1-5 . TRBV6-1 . CASSGNQGPNQPQHF TGTGCCAGCAGTGGAAATCAGGGGCCCAATCAGCCCCAGCATTTT
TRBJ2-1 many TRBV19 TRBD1 CASSTPPDRVNEQFF TGTGCCAGTAGTACCCCCCCGGACAGGGTCAATGAGCAGTTCTTC
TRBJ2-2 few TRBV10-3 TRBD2 CAISVAGNTGELFF TGTGCCATCAGCGTAGCGGGGAACACCGGGGAGCTGTTTTTT
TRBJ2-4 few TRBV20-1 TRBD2 CSAPTSGGALLAKNIQYF TGCAGTGCCCCGACGAGCGGGGGGGCCCTTCTAGCCAAAAACATTCAGTACTTC